This T cell receptor beta chain was captured by sequencing in a study of cytomegalovirus exposure and HLA in healthy donors. In regard to this clone: Its target is unknown.

This CDR3 has 16 residues. V lost 0 bases and J lost 5, with 16 bases in between. From germline, CDR1 is SGHVS and CDR2 FQNEAQ. Healthy bone marrow donors made up the donor group. PCR involved 60 Vbeta and 13 Jbeta primers. The data were produced by immunoSEQ multiplex PCR, yet TCRdb's version contains in-frame clones alone and is incomplete. The repertoire consists of some 240,000 clones, with about 93% occurring once and the leading ten covering around 1.7%. Study-level findings and limits: Later genetic work tied a missense DCLRE1C variant to beta-chain V and J trimming.

This receptor was obtained from a girl aged 2 to 9 in good health and CMV-seronegative. The specimen was PBMCs. This chain uses TRBV7-8 with TRBJ1-1; D gene uncertain. Here the CDR3 DNA reads TGTGCCAGCAGCTTAGCAGTGGGTAGCCGGTGGACTGAAGCTTTCTTT. Protein: CASSLAVGSRWTEAFF.